The entry below gives a single TCR beta chain sequence along with its context. Its antigen is as yet unknown. The record originates from a study of cytomegalovirus exposure and HLA in healthy donors. Study-level results: The only immune exposure information that was available was CMV serostatus.

This CDR3 has 14 residues. Germline CDR1 reads SEHNR; CDR2 reads FQNEAQ (reference sequence). V lost 5 bases, J lost 5 bases, and 9 bases stayed unmatched. Vbeta (60) and Jbeta (13) primers were used in the PCR. Sequencing used immunoSEQ multiplex PCR; TCRdb keeps in-frame clones, though not all of them. The table lists some 60,000 clones, around 86% of them singletons. The receptor was isolated from a female donor in good health and CMV-seronegative. Specimen: PBMCs. V and J are TRBV7-9 and TRBJ2-7; 7 nucleotides agree with TRBD2. This CDR3 is CASSATSLGDEQYF. DNA of the CDR3: TGTGCCAGCAGCGCGACTAGCCTCGGGGACGAGCAGTACTTC.